These T cell receptor beta chains were read from a single sample in a study of shared clonotypes between healthy human individuals. Using immunoSEQ multiplex PCR, the repertoire was profiled, and TCRdb retains in-frame clones only, with some absent. The sample includes roughly 1.4 million clones, around 98.5% of them seen just once. The sequenced sample consisted of naive CD4+ T cells sorted from blood. The receptor set was obtained from a man younger than 40 in good health. The conserved cysteine and the conserved F or W are not part of the CDR3 here.

j_call: TRBJ2-3
v_call: TRBV5-4
cdr3_aa: ATKSPRSGDTQY

j_call: TRBJ2-7
v_call: TRBV28
cdr3_aa: ASSFPTVLYEQY

j_call: TRBJ2-7
v_call: TRBV6-5
cdr3_aa: ASSRGRGSPYEQY

j_call: TRBJ2-7
v_call: TRBV28
cdr3_aa: ASRPSGTGDYEQY

j_call: TRBJ2-1
v_call: TRBV7-2
cdr3_aa: ASSLQGGGLAGINEQF

j_call: TRBJ2-5
v_call: TRBV6-5
cdr3_aa: ASSYSAGDGETQY

j_call: TRBJ1-5
v_call: TRBV2
cdr3_aa: ASSDRNSNQPQH

j_call: TRBJ1-4
v_call: TRBV10-3
cdr3_aa: AAKQGAGEKLF

j_call: TRBJ1-2
v_call: TRBV4-3
cdr3_aa: ASSQVVPGTGIYGYT

j_call: TRBJ1-4
v_call: TRBV5-1
cdr3_aa: ASSLGSTNEKLF

j_call: TRBJ2-7
v_call: TRBV6-5
cdr3_aa: ASSTSRSYEQY

j_call: TRBJ2-1
v_call: TRBV7-9
cdr3_aa: ASSVAGAHEQF

j_call: TRBJ2-5
v_call: TRBV5-6
cdr3_aa: ASSFRGTQETQY

j_call: TRBJ1-2
v_call: TRBV18
cdr3_aa: ASSASHTANYGYT

j_call: TRBJ2-2
v_call: TRBV6-1
cdr3_aa: ARQYRTSTGELF

j_call: TRBJ2-1
v_call: TRBV5-1
cdr3_aa: ASSLAGTNNEQF

j_call: TRBJ2-1
v_call: TRBV5-6
cdr3_aa: ASDRVGNNEQF

j_call: TRBJ2-5
v_call: TRBV28
cdr3_aa: ASSRDFQETQY

j_call: TRBJ2-2
v_call: TRBV7-3
cdr3_aa: ASSLHPGGANTGELF

j_call: TRBJ2-7
v_call: TRBV11-2
cdr3_aa: ASSLSSGSFNEQY

j_call: TRBJ2-1
v_call: TRBV2
cdr3_aa: ASRGTSANEQF

j_call: TRBJ2-4
v_call: TRBV19
cdr3_aa: ASRGTAMPPGIQY

j_call: TRBJ2-4
v_call: TRBV5-1
cdr3_aa: ASSLGNPGNIQY

j_call: TRBJ2-3
v_call: TRBV7-6
cdr3_aa: ASSLGRADTQY

j_call: TRBJ2-7
v_call: TRBV7-9
cdr3_aa: ASSPLGGRGQREQY

j_call: TRBJ2-1
v_call: TRBV10-1
cdr3_aa: ASSESDSYNEQF

j_call: TRBJ2-1
v_call: TRBV5-1
cdr3_aa: ASSLGALYRDEQF

j_call: TRBJ1-2
v_call: TRBV6-5
cdr3_aa: ASSYQRRGPVGGYT

j_call: TRBJ2-7
v_call: TRBV7-8
cdr3_aa: ASSLALDYYEQY

j_call: TRBJ2-7
v_call: TRBV21-1
cdr3_aa: ASSRGLGGLSPEQY

j_call: TRBJ2-4
v_call: TRBV4-1
cdr3_aa: ASSPDNRIPRHQY

j_call: TRBJ2-7
v_call: TRBV5-1
cdr3_aa: ASSLWQGAYEQY

j_call: TRBJ2-7
v_call: TRBV30
cdr3_aa: AWSVWTGDISYEQY

j_call: TRBJ2-5
v_call: TRBV12-5
cdr3_aa: ASGFHGEARSQY

j_call: TRBJ2-5
v_call: TRBV7-9
cdr3_aa: ASSPRTGAETQY

j_call: TRBJ2-3
v_call: TRBV5-6
cdr3_aa: ASSLAGQGITDTQY

j_call: TRBJ2-2
v_call: TRBV28
cdr3_aa: ASSLLLAGELF

j_call: TRBJ1-1
v_call: TRBV27
cdr3_aa: ASSFNRGPNTEAF

j_call: TRBJ2-2
v_call: TRBV5-4
cdr3_aa: ASSLGAGGLGTGELF

j_call: TRBJ1-5
v_call: TRBV30
cdr3_aa: AWSGKGNQPQH

j_call: TRBJ1-2
v_call: TRBV19
cdr3_aa: ASNPTREGLNYGYT

j_call: TRBJ2-3
v_call: TRBV2
cdr3_aa: ASSYDSSTDTQY

j_call: TRBJ2-7
v_call: TRBV18
cdr3_aa: ASSPLGGVSYEQY

j_call: TRBJ2-7
v_call: TRBV6-5
cdr3_aa: ASRDFSYEQY

j_call: TRBJ2-7
v_call: TRBV5-6
cdr3_aa: ASTLAATYEQY

j_call: TRBJ2-5
v_call: TRBV7-2
cdr3_aa: ASSLIIGEGWQETQY

j_call: TRBJ1-2
v_call: TRBV6-5
cdr3_aa: ASGSRGGYT

j_call: TRBJ1-5
v_call: TRBV2
cdr3_aa: ASDLGRDGNQPQH

j_call: TRBJ2-7
v_call: TRBV28
cdr3_aa: ASSHPRDRHEQY

j_call: TRBJ2-1
v_call: TRBV14
cdr3_aa: ASSQVQGFNNEQF

j_call: TRBJ2-2
v_call: TRBV9
cdr3_aa: ASSYLAGVWTGELF

j_call: TRBJ1-1
v_call: TRBV2
cdr3_aa: ASSEFGTANTEAF

j_call: TRBJ2-7
v_call: TRBV5-1
cdr3_aa: ASSLDVRTYEQY

j_call: TRBJ2-7
v_call: TRBV11-2
cdr3_aa: ASSLGRGREQY